The 5 T cell receptor beta chains reported below all come from one sample, sequenced in a study of blood T cell repertoires in COVID-19. The method was immunoSEQ multiplex PCR; TCRdb's version includes in-frame clones alone and lacks a portion of them. This sample yields more than 200,000 clones, of which around 84% are seen a single time; around 7.4% belongs to the top ten. Sequencing input: PBMCs or T cells enriched from blood (not recorded which). Every receptor here comes from a woman aged 40 to 50 with acute COVID-19.

The chain is built from TRBV27 and TRBJ2-7; perhaps TRBD1 as D (5 bases). V lost 6 bases and J 5 bases, leaving 17 bases between the germline ends. Germline V gene data show CDR1 as MNHEY and CDR2 as SMNVEV (reference sequence). The CDR3 is 14 amino acids. CDR3 sequence (DNA): TGTGCCAGCAGCCCCTACCGGCAGGGCCACGAGCAGTACTTC. This gives the protein CASSPYRQGHEQYF.

The sample holds a few counts of this clone. This chain links TRBV18 with TRBJ2-1, with a tentative D call TRBD1 (5 bases). Germline CDR1 and CDR2: KGHSH and LQKENI. The CDR3 consists of 13 residues. Deletions cut 6 bases from V and 7 bases from J, with 13 bases between. The CDR3 spells CASSPGPGNEQFF. CDR3 DNA sequence: TGTGCCAGCTCCCCCGGGCCAGGGAATGAGCAGTTCTTC.

In its sample, this clone was seen once. The chain joins TRBV5-4 to TRBJ2-5; D might be TRBD1 (5 bases). Per germline, CDR1 SGHNT and CDR2 YYREEE (reference sequence). The CDR3 loop spans 15 amino acids. Trimming shortened V by 0 bases and J by 4 bases, and 13 bases separated the two germline ends. CDR3 sequence: CASSLDPRVAETQYF. As DNA, the CDR3 is TGTGCCAGCAGCTTGGACCCCAGGGTGGCAGAGACCCAGTACTTC.

The chain combines TRBV19 with TRBJ1-6; no firm D call. The CDR3 has 14 amino acids. Germline V CDR1 and CDR2: LNHDA, SQIVND (reference sequence). The germline V and J ends were trimmed by 5 bases and 4 bases, with 9 bases remaining between them. CDR3 in DNA: TGTGCCAGTAGTGCGGGCATTTATAATTCACCCCTCCACTTT. It translates to CASSAGIYNSPLHF.

In this sample, this clone turned up a few times. The chain combines TRBV30 with TRBJ2-3; 13 nucleotides match TRBD2. There are 15 residues in the CDR3. Germline CDR1 reads GTSNPN; CDR2 reads SVGIG (reference sequence). The V gene end was trimmed by 2 bases and the J gene end by 3 bases; junction bases not matched to a gene: 2. The CDR3: CAWSWTSGRTDTQYF. In DNA form, the CDR3 reads TGTGCCTGGAGTTGGACTAGCGGGAGAACAGATACGCAGTATTTT.